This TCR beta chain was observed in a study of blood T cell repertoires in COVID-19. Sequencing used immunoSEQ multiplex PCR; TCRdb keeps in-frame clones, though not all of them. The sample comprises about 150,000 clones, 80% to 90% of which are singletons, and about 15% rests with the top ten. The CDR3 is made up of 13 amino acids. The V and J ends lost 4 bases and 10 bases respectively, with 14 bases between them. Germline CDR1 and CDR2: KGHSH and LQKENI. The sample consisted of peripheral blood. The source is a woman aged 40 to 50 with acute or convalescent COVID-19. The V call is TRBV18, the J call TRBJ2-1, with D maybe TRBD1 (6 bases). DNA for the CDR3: TGTGCCAGCTCACTGAGGGGGACCTCGGAGCAGTTCTTC. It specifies CASSLRGTSEQFF.